The 14 T cell receptor beta chains reported below all come from one sample, sequenced in a study of breast tumors, draining lymph nodes, adjacent tissues. Samples came from axillary lymph nodes draining the breast cancer. In TCRdb, the multiplex PCR reads were re-called with MiXCR into one record per CDR3 protein. The sample consists of some 120,000 distinct CDR3 sequences, roughly 21% of them appearing once. The sample comprised axillary lymph node tissue. The receptors were sampled from a female donor with breast cancer. Some clones in this sample may be carry-over from other donors' samples.

This clonotype was recorded a few times. This chain joins TRBV19 and TRBJ2-6, with TRBD2 identical over 11 bases. J was trimmed by 0 bases and V by 6 bases; bases with no gene match: 10. CDR1 LNHDA and CDR2 SQIVND come from the germline V gene (reference sequence). This CDR3 has 19 residues. CDR3 sequence (DNA): TGTGCCAGTAGATTCACTAGCGGGGGCCACTACTCTGGGGCCAACGTCCTGACTTTC. This translates into CASRFTSGGHYSGANVLTF.

This clonotype came up many times. The chain carries TRBV11-2 and TRBJ1-6, with D possibly being TRBD1 (6 bases). The germline gives CDR1 SGHAT, CDR2 FQNNGV. The CDR3 runs to 15 residues. V lost 2 bases, J lost 8 bases, and 13 bases lay in between. CDR3 DNA sequence: TGTGCCAGCAGCTTATTAGGGGGTAGCGATTCACCCCTCCACTTT. Its translation: CASSLLGGSDSPLHF.

The V call is TRBV6-5, the J call TRBJ2-3; 11 bases line up with TRBD2. This CDR3 has 20 amino acids. Germline loops: CDR1 MNHEY, CDR2 SVGAGI. V lost 6 bases to trimming and J lost 1 base; unmatched junction nucleotides: 18. DNA of the CDR3: TGTGCCAGCAGCCCCATAATAGCGGGGGGGCCGTTTAGGGGCACAGATACGCAGTATTTT. Amino acids: CASSPIIAGGPFRGTDTQYF.

This clonotype was counted ten times or more. The rearrangement links TRBV7-2 to TRBJ2-3; unclear D gene. The CDR3 is made up of 14 amino acids. Looked up from germline, CDR1 is SGHTA and CDR2 is FQGNSA. Deletions cut 5 bases from V and 6 bases from J, with 15 bases between. The CDR3 loop reads CASSRELLPDTQYF. The CDR3 DNA sequence: TGTGCCAGCAGCCGCGAACTTCTGCCTGATACGCAGTATTTT.

This clonotype was counted ten times or more. This sequence joins TRBV20-1 and TRBJ2-3, with D tentatively TRBD1 (5 bases). V lost 5 bases, J lost 3 bases, and 15 bases lay in between. CDR3 length equals 14 residues. Germline CDR1 and CDR2: DFQATT and SNEGSKA (reference sequence). CDR3 DNA: TGCAGTGCTGATCGGCAGGGTCTTACAGATACGCAGTATTTT. It codes for CSADRQGLTDTQYF.

This clonotype was counted ten times or more. Sequence at one end of the junction differs from germline and may be a read error. This rearrangement joins TRBV11-2 to TRBJ2-2; D call uncertain. Germline V lookup: CDR1 SGHAT, CDR2 FQNNGV. The CDR3 covers 13 residues. For the CDR3, the DNA is TGTGCCAGCAGCTTAGAGAACAGCGGGGAGCTGTTTTTT. The encoded protein is CASSLENSGELFF.

This clonotype was observed many times. V usage is TRBV6-1 and J usage is TRBJ1-6; D not certain. Trimming took 3 bases from V and 10 from J, leaving 10 bases between them. The CDR3 is 13 amino acids. CDR1 and CDR2 from the germline V gene are MNHNS and SASEGT. As DNA, the CDR3 is TGTGCCAGCAGTGAGAGGAATCGGTCACCCCTCCACTTT. It yields the protein CASSERNRSPLHF.

As for this clonotype: Given a much more abundant clone one base away, this may be a read error. V and J are TRBV6-1 and TRBJ2-7, with D perhaps TRBD2 (6 bases). CDR1 MNHNS and CDR2 SASEGT come from the germline V gene. The CDR3 consists of 15 residues. Here the CDR3 DNA reads TGTGCCAGCAGTGAATGGCCCGGGGACTCCTACGAGCAGCACTTC. Residues: CASSEWPGDSYEQHF.

This clonotype was detected many times. The genes are TRBV25-1 and TRBJ2-1, with D perhaps matching TRBD1 (6 bases). The germline V gene has CDR1 MGHDK and CDR2 SYGVNS. V was pared by 2 bases and J by 7 bases, with 18 bases between. CDR3 length: 16 residues. CDR3 sequence (DNA): TGTGCCAGCAGTGAACATGGGGGCGGGCCTCTTAATGAGCAGTTCTTC. As protein: CASSEHGGGPLNEQFF.

V is TRBV4-2 and J is TRBJ1-4; D is perhaps TRBD1 (5 bases). With 2 bases removed from V and 0 bases from J, the gap between germline ends came to 10 bases. The CDR3 loop spans 16 amino acids. From germline, CDR1 is LGHNA and CDR2 YNFKEQ. The DNA for the CDR3 is TGTGCCAGCAGCCAATCAACAGGTGCAACTAATGAAAAACTGTTTTTT. It yields the protein CASSQSTGATNEKLFF.

This clonotype was seen repeatedly, ten times or more. V and J are TRBV7-3 and TRBJ1-3, with D possibly being TRBD1 (6 bases). The CDR3 extends over 15 amino acids. Germline CDR1 is SGHTA and CDR2 is FQGTGA. V lost 5 bases to trimming and J lost 4 bases, with 15 bases between them. CDR3 amino acids: CASSPRGGPGNTIYF. The DNA for the CDR3 is TGTGCCAGCAGCCCGAGGGGGGGGCCGGGAAACACCATATATTTT.

This clonotype was seen a handful of times. This rearrangement joins TRBV19 to TRBJ2-2, with 7 positions matching TRBD1. The CDR3 consists of 17 residues. Germline trimming cut 5 bases from V and 0 bases from J; bases unmatched to any gene: 9. Germline V gives CDR1 LNHDA, CDR2 SQIVND (reference sequence). DNA of the CDR3: TGTGCCAGTAGTCCAAGACAGGGCCAACCGAACACCGGGGAGCTGTTTTTT. Translating gives CASSPRQGQPNTGELFF.

This clonotype showed up many times. This sequence joins TRBV7-8 and TRBJ1-5; no definite D call. Germline CDR1 SGHVS, CDR2 FQNEAQ. V was trimmed by 5 bases and J by 3 bases, leaving 5 bases between them. This CDR3 is built from 12 residues. In DNA, the CDR3 is TGTGCCAGCAGCGCGACCAATCAGCCCCAGCATTTT. Translating gives CASSATNQPQHF. Complete variable domain (other parts from reference TRBV7-8 and TRBJ1-5): GAGVSQSPRYKVAKRGQDVALRCDPISGHVSLFWYQQALGQGPEFLTYFQNEAQLDKSGLPSDRFFAERPEGSVSTLKIQRTQQEDSAVYLCASSATNQPQHFGDGTRLSIL.

Concerning this clonotype itself: At one end the junction does not follow the germline gene, possibly because of a read error. The J gene is TRBJ2-1, the V gene TRBV19; 7 positions agree with TRBD1. CDR1 is LNHDA, CDR2 SQIVND, per germline (reference sequence). CDR3 length: 16 amino acids. The CDR3 region has the DNA TGTGCCAGTAGTATCATGTCAGGGGGTCCCTACAATGAGCAGTCCTTC. Residues: CASSIMSGGPYNEQSF.